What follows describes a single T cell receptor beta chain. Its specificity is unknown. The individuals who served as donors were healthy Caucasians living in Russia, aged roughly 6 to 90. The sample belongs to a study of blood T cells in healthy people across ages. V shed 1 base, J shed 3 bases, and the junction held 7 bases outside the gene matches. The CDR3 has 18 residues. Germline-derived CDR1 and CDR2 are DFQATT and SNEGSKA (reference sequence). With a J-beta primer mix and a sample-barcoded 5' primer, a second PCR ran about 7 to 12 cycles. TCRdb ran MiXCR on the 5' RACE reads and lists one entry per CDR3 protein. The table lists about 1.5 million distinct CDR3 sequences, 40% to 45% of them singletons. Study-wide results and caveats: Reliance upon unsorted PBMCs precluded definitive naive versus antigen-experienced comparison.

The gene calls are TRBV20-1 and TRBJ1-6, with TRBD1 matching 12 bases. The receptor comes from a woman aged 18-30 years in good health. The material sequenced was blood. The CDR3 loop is CSARVPGQGASYNSPLHF. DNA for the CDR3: TGCAGTGCTAGAGTCCCGGGACAGGGGGCGAGCTATAATTCACCCCTCCACTTT.